The TCR beta chain under discussion was sequenced for a study of CD8 T cells in ankylosing spondylitis. At least ten counts were recorded for this clonotype. What it binds is unknown. This CDR3 region has 13 residues. The ends were cut back, 5 bases at V and 5 bases at J, with 15 bases in the middle. Germline V gene data show CDR1 as DFQATT and CDR2 as SNEGSKA (reference sequence). Quantitative barcoded 5'-RACE was used to prepare TCR beta libraries. MiXCR, run by TCRdb on the 5' RACE reads, gives a single entry per CDR3 protein. The table shows a few hundred thousand distinct CDR3 sequences, with about a sixth occurring only once. Study results and caveats: Apparently characteristic of ankylosing spondylitis blood was a TCR beta motif (under ten highly homologous variants).

The chain combines TRBV20-1 with TRBJ1-1; D possibly corresponds to TRBD1 (5 bases). This TCR was sampled from a male donor with ankylosing spondylitis. The sequenced material came from blood, either unsorted or a sorted T cell fraction (not recorded which). The CDR3 nucleotides are TGCAGTGCTGAGCGGACACCTGGGACTGAAGCTTTCTTT. This sequence encodes CSAERTPGTEAFF.